This entry features one T cell receptor (beta chain) sequence. The antigen is not known. The identical CDR3 is also encoded by other nucleotide sequences in the sample. The sample belongs to a study of cytomegalovirus exposure and HLA in healthy donors. Study background: HLA-typed donors were the source of approximately 80 million unique TCRs held in an early data release.

General study points: Researchers reported from a later analysis that most CMV-associated TCR beta chains appeared HLA-restricted. Further analysis was carried out later, and it showed several of the most significant clusters appearing linked to common viral pathogens.

Both 60 Vbeta primers and 13 Jbeta primers went into the PCR. Clones were read by immunoSEQ multiplex PCR, and TCRdb kept only the in-frame ones, dropping some. The data contain 280,000 or so clones, approximately 90% of them singletons. This TCR derives from a woman under 30 in good health and CMV-seronegative. The sample taken for sequencing was PBMCs.

DNA for the CDR3: TGTGCCAGCAGTTATAGAGGAGAGACCCAGTACTTC. Its protein product is CASSYRGETQYF. This chain uses TRBV6-5 with TRBJ2-5, with D uncertain. This CDR3 contains 12 residues. Trimming took off 3 bases at V and 4 bases at J, with 6 bases between the two ends. Looked up from germline, CDR1 is MNHEY and CDR2 is SVGAGI.